This T cell receptor beta chain was sequenced in a study of blood T cell repertoires in COVID-19. Assay used: immunoSEQ multiplex PCR; TCRdb lists only in-frame clones, some missing. This table holds 170,000 or so clones, around nine tenths found once. The V gene end was trimmed by 9 bases and the J gene end by 4 bases; junction bases not matched to a gene: 7. Germline CDR1 and CDR2: ENHRY and SYGVKD. This CDR3 contains 14 residues. This TCR was recovered from a woman aged 45-59 years who had recovered from COVID-19. The V gene is TRBV10-3, the J gene TRBJ2-5, with 11 bases matching TRBD1. Sequencing was performed on PBMCs or T cells enriched from blood (not recorded which). CDR3 coding DNA: TGTGCCATTGGGGACAGGGGGGGGACAGAGACCCAGTACTTC. Amino acids: CAIGDRGGTETQYF.